A single sample gave rise to the 20 T cell receptor beta chains below, sequenced in a study of blood T cell repertoires in COVID-19. Profiled with immunoSEQ multiplex PCR; TCRdb holds only in-frame clones, not every one. The sample lists around 210,000 clones; roughly 85% were seen once. Sequencing used peripheral blood. All receptors come from a middle-aged man with COVID-19, enrolled during active disease.

The V and J genes are TRBV2 and TRBJ2-3; 9 bases agree with TRBD2. The V gene's germline CDR1 is SNHLY and CDR2 FYNNEI. This CDR3 contains 14 residues. The V segment lost 3 bases and the J segment 4 bases; nucleotides outside the gene matches: 2. CDR3 residues: CASSERGGSDTQYF. The CDR3, as DNA: TGTGCCAGCAGTGAGCGGGGGGGCTCAGATACGCAGTATTTT. The entire variable domain, with the rest obtained from reference TRBV2 and TRBJ2-3, is as follows: EPEVTQTPSHQVTQMGQEVILRCVPISNHLYFYWYRQILGQKVEFLVSFYNNEISEKSEIFDDQFSVERPDGSNFTLKIRSTKLEDSAMYFCASSERGGSDTQYFGPGTRLTVL.

V and J are TRBV29-1 and TRBJ2-5; tentative D call: TRBD2 (6 bases). V lost 2 bases and J lost 1, with 14 bases in between. Per the germline V gene, CDR1 is SQVTM and CDR2 is ANQGSEA. This CDR3 has 15 amino acids. The CDR3 nucleotides read TGCAGCGTTGAACTAGTAGCGGCGCCCCAAGAGACCCAGTACTTC. Its protein product is CSVELVAAPQETQYF.

V usage is TRBV25-1 and J usage is TRBJ2-1; 9 nucleotides line up with TRBD1. With V trimmed by 1 base and J by 5 bases, 6 bases remained unmatched. Germline loops: CDR1 MGHDK, CDR2 SYGVNS. The CDR3 spans 16 residues. CDR3: CASSESRGTGNNEQFF. The DNA for the CDR3 is TGTGCCAGCAGTGAATCTAGGGGGACAGGGAACAATGAGCAGTTCTTC.

For the CDR3, the DNA is TGTGCCAGCAGCGTAGGGGGACAGACCCAGGCCCAGTACTTC. Its protein product is CASSVGGQTQAQYF. V gene TRBV9 combines with J gene TRBJ2-5, with 7 bases that match TRBD1. The CDR3 spans 14 residues. CDR1 is SGDLS and CDR2 is YYNGEE in the germline V gene. V was pared by 0 bases and J by 9 bases, with 8 bases of the junction left unmatched.

The J gene is TRBJ2-1, the V gene TRBV7-9; 7 bases fit TRBD1. With V trimmed by 4 bases and J by 2 bases, 5 bases remained unmatched. CDR1 and CDR2 from the germline V gene are SEHNR and FQNEAQ (reference sequence). The CDR3 contains 15 residues. The CDR3 sequence: CASSSTGAPYNEQFF. The CDR3 nucleotides read TGTGCCAGCAGCTCTACAGGGGCACCCTACAATGAGCAGTTCTTC.

The V call is TRBV7-9, the J call TRBJ1-1; maybe TRBD1 (6 bases). The length of the CDR3 is 12 residues. CDR1 is SEHNR and CDR2 is FQNEAQ in the germline V gene (reference sequence). The V end lost 7 bases, the J end lost 7 bases, and 13 bases lay between the germline ends. For the CDR3, the DNA is TGTGCCAGCAACCATCGACAGGTTGAAGCTTTCTTT. As protein: CASNHRQVEAFF.

The chain recombines TRBV4-1 with TRBJ1-6; 8 positions match TRBD1. Germline V gene data show CDR1 as MGHRA and CDR2 as YSYEKL. With V trimmed by 3 bases and J by 5 bases, 3 bases remained unmatched. There are 15 residues in the CDR3. CDR3 bases: TGCGCCAGCAGCCACCGGACAGGGAATAATTCACCCCTCCACTTT. Protein: CASSHRTGNNSPLHF.

The V gene is TRBV12-3 or TRBV12-4, the J gene TRBJ2-5; 8 bases are shared with TRBD2. The CDR3 is 13 amino acids. The junction had 9 bases not matched to a gene; V was cut back by 10 bases and J by 5 bases. CDR3 protein: CATGAGRDETQYF. DNA of the CDR3: TGTGCCACCGGGGCCGGGAGGGACGAGACCCAGTACTTC.

V usage is TRBV5-8 and J usage is TRBJ1-1; D might be TRBD1 (5 bases). Between the trimmed V and J ends, which lost 0 bases and 3 bases, there was a span of 12 bases. CDR1 and CDR2 (germline): SGHTS, YDEGEE. The length of the CDR3 is 15 residues. Written as DNA, the CDR3 is TGTGCCAGCAGCTTGGGATATCAAGGGGACACTGAAGCTTTCTTT. This gives the protein CASSLGYQGDTEAFF.

This clone was seen a few times. This chain links TRBV27 with TRBJ1-6; TRBD1 might be the D (5 bases). CDR1 and CDR2 from the germline V gene are MNHEY and SMNVEV (reference sequence). The CDR3 loop spans 17 amino acids. The V and J ends lost 3 bases and 0 bases respectively, with 12 bases between them. DNA of the CDR3: TGTGCCAGCAGTTTTGACAGACCCCTCTCCTATAATTCACCCCTCCACTTT. Translating it yields CASSFDRPLSYNSPLHF.

V gene TRBV9 combines with J gene TRBJ2-5; TRBD2 agrees at 9 bases. From germline, CDR1 is SGDLS and CDR2 YYNGEE. V lost 3 bases, J lost 1 base, and 4 bases stayed unmatched. The CDR3 covers 15 residues. CDR3 residues: CASSGAGGFQETQYF. The CDR3 bases are TGTGCCAGCAGCGGCGCGGGGGGGTTCCAAGAGACCCAGTACTTC.

The chain combines TRBV5-8 with TRBJ1-5; TRBD1 aligns across 8 bases. The junction had 10 bases not matched to a gene; V was cut back by 6 bases and J by 5 bases. This CDR3 comprises 15 residues. The germline gives CDR1 SGHTS, CDR2 YDEGEE. The CDR3 loop reads CASKPGTGAYQPQHF. In nucleotides, the CDR3 is TGTGCCAGCAAGCCCGGGACAGGCGCTTATCAGCCCCAGCATTTT.

Of note for this clone: This CDR3 is also generated by other DNA sequences in the sample. The gene calls are TRBV5-1 and TRBJ2-3; 12 bases agree with TRBD2. Germline V gives CDR1 SGHRS, CDR2 YFSETQ. This CDR3 is 14 amino acids long. With V trimmed by 3 bases and J by 5 bases, 1 base remained unmatched. DNA of the CDR3: TGCGCCAGCAGCTCGACTAGCGGGGGAGATACGCAGTATTTT. This codes for CASSSTSGGDTQYF.

The rearrangement links TRBV28 to TRBJ1-1; no definite D call. The CDR3 contains 15 residues. The germline V and J ends were trimmed by 2 bases and 1 base, with 11 bases remaining between them. In germline, CDR1 is MDHEN, CDR2 SYDVKM. CDR3 residues: CASSLVGVGNTEAFF. DNA for the CDR3: TGTGCCAGCAGTTTAGTCGGGGTGGGGAACACTGAAGCTTTCTTT.

This sequence joins TRBV2 and TRBJ1-1; a possible D gene is TRBD1 (6 bases). V was trimmed by 2 bases and J by 0 bases, leaving 16 bases between them. The CDR3 length is 17 residues. Germline V gives CDR1 SNHLY, CDR2 FYNNEI. CDR3 protein: CASSENIAGEMNTEAFF. The CDR3 DNA reads as TGTGCCAGCAGTGAAAATATAGCAGGGGAGATGAACACTGAAGCTTTCTTT.

The chain carries TRBV19 and TRBJ1-2; D possibly corresponds to TRBD1 (6 bases). V was pared by 8 bases and J by 4 bases, with 14 bases between. CDR1 is LNHDA and CDR2 is SQIVND in the germline V gene (reference sequence). The CDR3 runs to 13 residues. The CDR3 DNA reads TGTGCCAGTGGTGCCAGGGGAAGCTATGGCTACACCTTC. Amino acid sequence: CASGARGSYGYTF. The whole variable domain, remainder taken from reference TRBV19 and TRBJ1-2, is DGGITQSPKYLFRKEGQNVTLSCEQNLNHDAMYWYRQDPGQGLRLIYYSQIVNDFQKGDIAEGYSVSREKKESFPLTVTSAQKNPTAFYLCASGARGSYGYTFGSGTRLTVV.

The chain couples TRBV27 to TRBJ2-7; D unresolved. The CDR3 is 14 residues long. The germline CDR1 and CDR2 sequences are MNHEY and SMNVEV (reference sequence). Trimming left V 2 bases short and J 2 bases short, with 10 bases between. CDR3 sequence: CASSLKYSTYEQYF. In DNA, the CDR3 is TGTGCCAGCAGTTTAAAGTACAGCACCTACGAGCAGTACTTC.

The genes are TRBV19 and TRBJ2-5; D is possibly TRBD2 (6 bases). The germline V gene encodes CDR1 LNHDA and CDR2 SQIVND (reference sequence). The CDR3 length is 12 residues. Trimming cost V 9 bases and J 5 bases, with 13 bases left between them. CDR3 bases: TGTGCCAGGGACGGGGGATACGAGACCCAGTACTTC. Translating it yields CARDGGYETQYF.

This clone showed up just once. The chain joins TRBV11-2 to TRBJ1-6; D is ambiguous. The CDR3 extends over 14 amino acids. The V gene's germline CDR1 is SGHAT and CDR2 FQNNGV. V lost 0 bases and J 7 bases, leaving 7 bases between the germline ends. The CDR3 DNA reads TGTGCCAGCAGCTTAGAGAGTTTCAATTCACCCCTCCACTTT. This codes for CASSLESFNSPLHF.

The chain carries TRBV15 and TRBJ2-5; a weak D match, TRBD1 (6 bases). Trimming removed 4 bases at V and 1 base at J, with 13 bases between. Germline assignment: CDR1 LNHNV and CDR2 YYDKDF (reference sequence). The CDR3 runs to 15 residues. CDR3 in amino acids: CATSTDRPFQETQYF. CDR3 sequence (DNA): TGTGCCACCAGCACCGACAGGCCATTCCAAGAGACCCAGTACTTC.